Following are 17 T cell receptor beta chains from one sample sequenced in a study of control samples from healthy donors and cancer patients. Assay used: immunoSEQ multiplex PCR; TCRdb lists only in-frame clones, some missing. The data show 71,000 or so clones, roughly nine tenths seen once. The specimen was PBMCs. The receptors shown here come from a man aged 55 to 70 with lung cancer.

The chain's CDR3 is CASSFGTGFSGNTIYF. Written as DNA, the CDR3 is TGTGCCAGCAGCTTCGGGACAGGGTTCTCTGGAAACACCATATATTTT. The chain employs TRBV5-6 and TRBJ1-3, with 9 bases identical to TRBD1. Germline V gene data show CDR1 as SGHDT and CDR2 as YYEEEE. The CDR3 spans 16 residues. Germline trimming cut 2 bases from V and 0 bases from J; bases unmatched to any gene: 3.

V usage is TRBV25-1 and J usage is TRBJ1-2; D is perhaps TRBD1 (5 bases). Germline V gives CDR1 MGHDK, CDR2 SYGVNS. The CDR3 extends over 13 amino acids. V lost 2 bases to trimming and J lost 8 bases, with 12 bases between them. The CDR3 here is CASSEQGLSGYTF. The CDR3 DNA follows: TGTGCCAGCAGTGAACAGGGTCTCAGCGGCTACACCTTC.

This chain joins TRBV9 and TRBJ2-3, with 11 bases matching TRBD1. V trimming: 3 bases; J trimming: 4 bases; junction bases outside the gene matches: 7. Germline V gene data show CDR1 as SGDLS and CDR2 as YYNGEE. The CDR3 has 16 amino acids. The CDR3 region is CASSARGDRGADTQYF. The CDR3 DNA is TGTGCCAGCAGCGCCCGAGGGGACAGGGGGGCAGATACGCAGTATTTT.

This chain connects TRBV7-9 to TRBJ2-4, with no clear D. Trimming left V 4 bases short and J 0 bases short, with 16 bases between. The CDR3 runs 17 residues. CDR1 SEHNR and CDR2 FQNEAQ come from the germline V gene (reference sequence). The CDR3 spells CASSSPSGNIAKNIQYF. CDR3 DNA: TGTGCCAGCAGCTCTCCAAGTGGAAACATAGCCAAAAACATTCAGTACTTC.

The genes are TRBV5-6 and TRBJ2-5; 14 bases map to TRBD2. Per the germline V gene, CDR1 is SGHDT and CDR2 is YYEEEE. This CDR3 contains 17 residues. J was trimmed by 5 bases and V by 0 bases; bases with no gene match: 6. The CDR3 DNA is TGTGCCAGCAGCTTGGGGCGACTAGCGGGGGGGCCGGAGACCCAGTACTTC. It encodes CASSLGRLAGGPETQYF.

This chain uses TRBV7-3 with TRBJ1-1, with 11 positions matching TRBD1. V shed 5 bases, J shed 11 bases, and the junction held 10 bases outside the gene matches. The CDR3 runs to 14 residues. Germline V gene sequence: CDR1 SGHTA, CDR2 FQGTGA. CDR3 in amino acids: CASSPGQGAVLAFF. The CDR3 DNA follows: TGTGCCAGCAGCCCCGGACAGGGGGCGGTTCTCGCTTTCTTT.

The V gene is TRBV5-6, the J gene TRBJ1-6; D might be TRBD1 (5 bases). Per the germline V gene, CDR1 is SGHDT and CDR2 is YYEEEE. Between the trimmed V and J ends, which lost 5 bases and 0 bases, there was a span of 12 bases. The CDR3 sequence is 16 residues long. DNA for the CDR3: TGTGCCAGCAGTTTTAAGGGGACCTCCTATAATTCACCCCTCCACTTT. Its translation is CASSFKGTSYNSPLHF.

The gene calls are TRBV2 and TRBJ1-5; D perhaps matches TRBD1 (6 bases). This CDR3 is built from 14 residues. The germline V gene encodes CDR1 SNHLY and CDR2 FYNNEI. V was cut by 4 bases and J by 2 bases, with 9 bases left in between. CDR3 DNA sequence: TGTGCCAGCAGTGCTTCAGGGGGCAATCAGCCCCAGCATTTT. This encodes CASSASGGNQPQHF.

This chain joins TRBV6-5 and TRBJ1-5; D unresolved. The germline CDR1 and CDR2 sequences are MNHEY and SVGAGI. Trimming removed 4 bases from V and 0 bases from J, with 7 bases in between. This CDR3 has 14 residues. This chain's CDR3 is CASSFRGSNQPQHF. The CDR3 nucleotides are TGTGCCAGCAGTTTTAGAGGTAGCAATCAGCCCCAGCATTTT.

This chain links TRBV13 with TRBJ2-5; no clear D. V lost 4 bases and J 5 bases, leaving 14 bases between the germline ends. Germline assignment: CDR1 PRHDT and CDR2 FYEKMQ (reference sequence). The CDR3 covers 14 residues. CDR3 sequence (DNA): TGTGCCAGCAGCTACCTTCAGGATGGGGAGACCCAGTACTTC. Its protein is CASSYLQDGETQYF. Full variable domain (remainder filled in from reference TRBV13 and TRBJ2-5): AAGVIQSPRHLIKEKRETATLKCYPIPRHDTVYWYQQGPGQDPQFLISFYEKMQSDKGSIPDRFSAQQFSDYHSELNMSSLELGDSALYFCASSYLQDGETQYFGPGTRLLVL.

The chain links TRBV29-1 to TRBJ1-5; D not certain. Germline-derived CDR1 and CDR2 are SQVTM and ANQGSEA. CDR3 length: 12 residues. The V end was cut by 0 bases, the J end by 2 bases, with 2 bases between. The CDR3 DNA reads TGCAGCGTTGAAGATGGCAATCAGCCCCAGCATTTT. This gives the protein CSVEDGNQPQHF. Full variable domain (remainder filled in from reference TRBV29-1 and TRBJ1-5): SAVISQKPSRDICQRGTSLTIQCQVDSQVTMMFWYRQQPGQSLTLIATANQGSEATYESGFVIDKFPISRPNLTFSTLTVSNMSPEDSSIYLCSVEDGNQPQHFGDGTRLSIL.

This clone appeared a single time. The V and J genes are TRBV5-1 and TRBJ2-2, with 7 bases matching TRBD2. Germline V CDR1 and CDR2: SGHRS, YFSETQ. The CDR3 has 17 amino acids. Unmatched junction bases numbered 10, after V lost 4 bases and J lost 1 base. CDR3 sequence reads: CASSPAAAGQNTGELFF. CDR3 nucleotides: TGCGCCAGCAGCCCCGCGGCAGCGGGGCAGAACACCGGGGAGCTGTTTTTT.

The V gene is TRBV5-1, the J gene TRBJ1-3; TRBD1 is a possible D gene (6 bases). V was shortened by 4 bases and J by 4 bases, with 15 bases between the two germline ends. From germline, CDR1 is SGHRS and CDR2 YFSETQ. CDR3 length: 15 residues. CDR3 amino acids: CASSEVSGAGNTIYF. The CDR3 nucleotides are TGCGCCAGCAGCGAGGTATCGGGGGCCGGAAACACCATATATTTT.

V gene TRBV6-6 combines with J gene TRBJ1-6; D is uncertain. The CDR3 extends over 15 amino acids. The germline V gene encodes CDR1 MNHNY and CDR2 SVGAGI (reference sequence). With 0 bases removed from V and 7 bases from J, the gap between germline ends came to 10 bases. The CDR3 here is CASSYSNERNSPLHF. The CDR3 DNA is TGTGCCAGCAGTTACTCAAACGAGAGGAATTCACCCCTCCACTTT.

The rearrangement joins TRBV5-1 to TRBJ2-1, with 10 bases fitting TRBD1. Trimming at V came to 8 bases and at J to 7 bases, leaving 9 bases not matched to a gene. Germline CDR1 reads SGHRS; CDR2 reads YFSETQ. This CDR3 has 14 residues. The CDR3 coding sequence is TGCGCCAGTCACCCCGGGACAGGGGTTAATGAGCAGTTCTTC. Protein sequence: CASHPGTGVNEQFF.

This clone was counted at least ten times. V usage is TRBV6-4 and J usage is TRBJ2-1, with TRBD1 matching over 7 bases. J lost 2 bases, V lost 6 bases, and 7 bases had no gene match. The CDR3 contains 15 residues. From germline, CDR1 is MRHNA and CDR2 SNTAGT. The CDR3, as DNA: TGTGCCAGCAGCGACAGGGCATTCACCTACAATGAGCAGTTCTTC. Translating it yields CASSDRAFTYNEQFF.

This CDR3 reads CASSLGTSGSKAETQYF. The CDR3, as DNA: TGTGCCAGCAGCTTAGGGACTAGCGGGTCAAAAGCGGAGACCCAGTACTTC. The genes are TRBV7-8 and TRBJ2-5; 11 bases are a match to TRBD2. This CDR3 is built from 17 residues. From germline, CDR1 is SGHVS and CDR2 FQNEAQ. After removal of 1 base from V and 5 bases from J, the junction contained 9 bases not matched to a gene.